The rows below give T cell receptor beta chains drawn from one sample of a study of shared clonotypes between healthy human individuals. The data were produced by immunoSEQ multiplex PCR, yet TCRdb's version contains in-frame clones alone and is incomplete. The sample contains about 670,000 clones, more than 70% of which appear only once. Sequencing was carried out using memory CD4+ T cells sorted from blood. These receptors originate from a woman in her 30s in good health. CDR3s include the opening cysteine and the closing phenylalanine or tryptophan. Fields, in order: clone size, CDR3 length, V gene, J gene, CDR3 protein. Clone size appears in some rows only: once, few, many, or a class for an expanded clone.

NA	16	TRBV7-2	TRBJ1-5	CASSLRGGSYNQPQHF
many	14	TRBV6-1	TRBJ2-2	CASTGLANTGELFF
few	15	TRBV7-9	TRBJ2-7	CASSPPGSGTRRQYF
few	11	TRBV7-6	TRBJ2-7	CASSYGSKQYF
NA	16	TRBV5-4	TRBJ2-1	CASSRPGTSDVDEQFF
NA	15	TRBV15	TRBJ2-7	CATSKEPGNSYEQYF
NA	12	TRBV25-1	TRBJ2-3	CASRKGQATQYF
NA	11	TRBV20-1	TRBJ1-5	CSARLGQPQHF
few	15	TRBV2	TRBJ1-2	CASSENRVEAYGYTF
NA	15	TRBV10-3	TRBJ2-5	CAISESERGDETQYF
NA	15	TRBV11-2	TRBJ2-7	CASSLDWTFSYEQYF
NA	14	TRBV7-9	TRBJ2-3	CASSFSGSADTQYF
NA	15	TRBV10-3	TRBJ1-4	CAISEEWPEEEKLFF
NA	13	TRBV2	TRBJ2-1	CASSGLLFDEQFF
NA	15	TRBV18	TRBJ2-3	CASSPPGRHTDTQYF
few	14	TRBV6-1	TRBJ2-3	CASSKGQYKGTQYF
NA	12	TRBV7-9	TRBJ2-7	CASSFARNEQYF
NA	15	TRBV15	TRBJ2-7	CATSRERRSSYEQYF
NA	14	TRBV29-1	TRBJ1-2	CSVRWAGEDYGYTF
NA	16	TRBV27	TRBJ1-4	CASSSNPGHPNEKLFF
NA	12	TRBV19	TRBJ2-5	CASSIGRETQYF
NA	13	TRBV5-4	TRBJ2-6	CASSLAGANVLTF
few	14	TRBV11-2	TRBJ1-1	CASSLAGFGTEAFF
NA	15	TRBV5-6	TRBJ2-5	CASSSLAGPKETQYF
NA	15	TRBV6-6	TRBJ2-3	CASSTSGSGADTQYF
NA	13	TRBV30	TRBJ1-3	CAWSAGQGNTIYF
NA	16	TRBV18	TRBJ1-1	CASSPAGNRPNTEAFF
NA	16	TRBV7-9	TRBJ1-5	CASSSETGLGNQPQHF
NA	15	TRBV9	TRBJ1-2	CASSVGVAGIYGYTF
NA	14	TRBV29-1	TRBJ2-7	CSARRSGSSYEQYF
NA	13	TRBV11-2	TRBJ2-1	CASSFAGANEQFF
NA	15	TRBV18	TRBJ2-7	CASSPRADPSYEQYF
NA	15	TRBV25-1	TRBJ2-7	CASSERAGGPSEQYF